A selection of T cell receptor beta chains follows, all from one sample in a study of blood T cell repertoires in COVID-19. TCRdb's copy holds only in-frame clones and misses some; the assay was immunoSEQ multiplex PCR. The profile shows about 70,000 clones, approximately 80% of them singletons. Sequences were obtained from peripheral blood. These receptors all come from a man between 65 and 85 years old who had recovered from COVID-19. Each CDR3 is given with its conserved first and last residue. Rows may omit the clone size; those that give it use once, few, many or a size class.

v_call: TRBV5-1; clone_size: .; j_call: TRBJ1-6; cdr3_aa: CASSLVGAGNAPLHF
v_call: TRBV28; clone_size: .; j_call: TRBJ1-1; cdr3_aa: CASSNGQGAGTEAFF
v_call: TRBV25-1; clone_size: .; j_call: TRBJ1-2; cdr3_aa: CASSDLRQGAEGYTF
v_call: TRBV7-9; clone_size: few; j_call: TRBJ2-5; cdr3_aa: CASSSRSGETQYF
v_call: TRBV7-2; clone_size: .; j_call: TRBJ2-7; cdr3_aa: CASSLDRGAHNEQYF
v_call: TRBV7-8; clone_size: .; j_call: TRBJ1-3; cdr3_aa: CASSLAPREGNTIYF
v_call: TRBV7-9; clone_size: .; j_call: TRBJ2-7; cdr3_aa: CASSSDNYEQYF
v_call: TRBV18; clone_size: once; j_call: TRBJ1-2; cdr3_aa: CASSPRDRILGYTF
v_call: TRBV4-1; clone_size: .; j_call: TRBJ1-6; cdr3_aa: CASSQMGGGYNSPLHF
v_call: TRBV18; clone_size: .; j_call: TRBJ2-3; cdr3_aa: CASSPPGQGFPSTDTQYF
v_call: TRBV3-1/TRBV3-2; clone_size: .; j_call: TRBJ2-1; cdr3_aa: CASSQELGGRAVDEQFF
v_call: TRBV28; clone_size: once; j_call: TRBJ1-5; cdr3_aa: CASRRQSSNQPQHF
v_call: TRBV7-8; clone_size: .; j_call: TRBJ1-5; cdr3_aa: CASSPGQGSQPQHF
v_call: TRBV21-1; clone_size: few; j_call: TRBJ1-5; cdr3_aa: CASSRHRDRVDFSNQPQHF
v_call: TRBV30; clone_size: .; j_call: TRBJ1-4; cdr3_aa: CAWSVQWGRSEKLFF
v_call: TRBV29-1; clone_size: .; j_call: TRBJ2-7; cdr3_aa: CSVGLGYEQYF
v_call: TRBV18; clone_size: .; j_call: TRBJ2-7; cdr3_aa: CASSPGTGSFIHEQYF
v_call: TRBV9; clone_size: .; j_call: TRBJ2-6; cdr3_aa: CASSVPQASGANVLTF
v_call: TRBV11-2; clone_size: .; j_call: TRBJ2-7; cdr3_aa: CASSFGLGRTYEQYF
v_call: TRBV5-1; clone_size: .; j_call: TRBJ2-5; cdr3_aa: CASSSAGVQTQYF
v_call: TRBV6-5; clone_size: .; j_call: TRBJ2-7; cdr3_aa: CASRLAESSSYEQYF
v_call: TRBV11-3; clone_size: .; j_call: TRBJ2-2; cdr3_aa: CASRGQPTGELFF
v_call: TRBV28; clone_size: .; j_call: TRBJ2-3; cdr3_aa: CASTAGGADTQYF
v_call: TRBV11-2; clone_size: few; j_call: TRBJ2-2; cdr3_aa: CASSSYFTGELFF
v_call: TRBV6-2/TRBV6-3; clone_size: .; j_call: TRBJ1-5; cdr3_aa: CASSLVADDQPQHF
v_call: TRBV29-1; clone_size: once; j_call: TRBJ2-7; cdr3_aa: CSVEPTGHEQYF
v_call: TRBV4-2; clone_size: .; j_call: TRBJ2-3; cdr3_aa: CASSQERGLQSSGTQYF
v_call: TRBV28; clone_size: once; j_call: TRBJ1-5; cdr3_aa: CASSKGSSQPQHF
v_call: TRBV15; clone_size: .; j_call: TRBJ2-3; cdr3_aa: CATSRDFATEDKRDTQYF